This T cell receptor beta chain originates from a study of T cell repertoires in cytomegalovirus infection. This clonotype has only one observation. Its antigen is not identified. MiXCR, applied by TCRdb to the reads, yields one record per CDR3 protein. The sample lists hundreds of thousands of distinct CDR3 sequences; about 42% were seen once. Germline loops: CDR1 SGHTA, CDR2 FQGNSA. The CDR3 runs 18 residues. Trimming stripped 2 bases from V and 1 base from J, with 18 bases between. Material: cultured PBMCs, obtained from culture after CMV antigen stimulation. The rearrangement uses TRBV7-2 and TRBJ2-1; weak D call: TRBD2 (6 bases). This sequence originates from a human donor in good health (CMV status not recorded). Some clones in this sample may be carry-over from other donors' samples. The CDR3 DNA is TGTGCCAGCAGCTTACGGGGGAAGAGCGTCCCGTCCTACAATGAGCAGTTCTTC. Translation gives CASSLRGKSVPSYNEQFF. Combining the CDR3 with reference TRBV7-2 and TRBJ2-1 gives the whole variable domain GAGVSQSPSNKVTEKGKDVELRCDPISGHTALYWYRQSLGQGLEFLIYFQGNSAPDKSGLPSDRFSAERTGGSVSTLTIQRTQQEDSAVYLCASSLRGKSVPSYNEQFFGPGTRLTVL.